This entry concerns a single T cell receptor beta chain. Its antigen is unidentified. The CDR3 is 17 residues long. Germline V CDR1 and CDR2: SGHRS, YFSETQ. The V gene end was trimmed by 4 bases and the J gene end by 7 bases; junction bases not matched to a gene: 13. This entry is derived from a study of a mutant IDH1 vaccine in newly diagnosed glioma. Whole-study context: Patients received vaccination from 4-6 weeks after radiotherapy alone, or with temozolomide cycles. Patients arrived already treated with radiotherapy, temozolomide, or both, most having had both. The study held visit V12 at week 35 and visit V13 at week 47.

Repertoires were generated with immunoSEQ multiplex PCR, while TCRdb's copy carries only in-frame clones and drops some. The sample yields under 60,000 clones, approximately 80% seen once. The time point is: week 47, end of study. It was 300 ug of mutant IDH1 20-mer peptide that made up each vaccine dose, given with topical imiquimod. Each of the donors came in with new WHO grade 3 or 4 astrocytomas that were IDH1-mutant and ATRX-lost. This chain connects TRBV5-1 to TRBJ2-7; 14 bases agree with TRBD2. Sample: PBMCs, taken from a glioma patient whose treatment included an IDH1 peptide vaccine. The receptor's source is a woman between 40 and 55 years old with glioma. Some clones in this sample may be carry-over from other donors' samples. The CDR3 coding sequence is TGCGCCAGCAGCCCCGGGACTAGCGGGGGTGGGGCTGCAGAGCAGTACTTC. Protein sequence: CASSPGTSGGGAAEQYF. Filled out from reference TRBV5-1 and TRBJ2-7, the complete variable domain reads KAGVTQTPRYLIKTRGQQVTLSCSPISGHRSVSWYQQTPGQGLQFLFEYFSETQRNKGNFPGRFSGRQFSNSRSEMNVSTLELGDSALYLCASSPGTSGGGAAEQYFGPGTRLTVT.